This T cell receptor beta chain was captured by sequencing in a study of cytomegalovirus exposure and HLA in healthy donors. The PCR made use of 60 Vbeta and 13 Jbeta primers. The data were produced by immunoSEQ multiplex PCR, yet TCRdb's version contains in-frame clones alone and is incomplete. The table lists about 200,000 clones, over 75% of them singletons, with 0.2% to 0.25% in the top ten. This clone was seen a few times. This CDR3 comprises 15 residues. V was pared by 3 bases and J by 7 bases, with 1 base of the junction left unmatched. CDR1 and CDR2 (germline): SGHAT, FQNNGV. Sequenced: PBMCs. The receptor comes from a girl aged 2-9 years in good health and CMV-seronegative. The chain joins TRBV11-2 to TRBJ2-1; 15 bases map to TRBD2. The CDR3, as DNA: TGTGCCAGCAGCTTGGGGACTAGCGGGAGGAATGAGCAGTTCTTC. It translates to CASSLGTSGRNEQFF.